This entry is about one TCR beta chain. Its antigen is as yet unknown. This same CDR3 is encoded by further DNA sequences in the sample. The data were obtained in a study of T cell responses to AZD1222 COVID-19 vaccine. Study background: Analyses pooled second doses at about 4 or about 12 weeks.

Germline lookup yields CDR1 LNHDA and CDR2 SQIVND (reference sequence). This CDR3 is 12 amino acids long. Trimming removed 3 bases from V and 2 bases from J, with 4 bases in between. Clones were sequenced by immunoSEQ multiplex PCR, and TCRdb holds only the in-frame ones, with some missing. The table shows about 90,000 clones, with approximately 86% occurring only once. Study-wide results and limits: Epitopes outside B.1.351 and B.1.1.7 mutated regions reportedly drew nearly half of spike TCRs. It was only 6 or 7 AZD1222 recipients who were seropositive at baseline.

The TCR was taken from an adult in good health. Sequenced here: peripheral blood, sampled on day 0 of AZD1222 vaccination. The chain carries TRBV19 and TRBJ1-1; D is unresolved. This chain's CDR3 is CASSIGNTEAFF. Written as DNA, the CDR3 is TGTGCCAGTAGTATCGGTAACACTGAAGCTTTCTTT.